The T cell receptor beta chain described here comes from a study of identical twins. Only a few counts were recorded for this clonotype. There were only healthy Caucasians among the donors. One entry per CDR3 protein, called by TCRdb with MiXCR from the 5' RACE reads. Here the sample spans some 570,000 distinct CDR3 sequences, about 22% being singletons. This CDR3 is 14 amino acids long. Trimming took 4 bases from V and 5 from J, leaving 12 bases between them. CDR1 and CDR2 (germline): KGHSH, LQKENI. This sample also appeared in a second study, on yellow fever vaccine responses in identical twins.

The receptor's source is a woman in her late teens or twenties in good health. The sample consisted of CD4+ T cells sorted from blood. The chain recombines TRBV18 with TRBJ2-1, with a tentative D call TRBD1 (6 bases). CDR3 sequence reads: CASSRTNRDNEQFF. For the CDR3, the DNA is TGTGCCAGCTCACGCACTAACAGGGACAATGAGCAGTTCTTC.